The 8 T cell receptor beta chains given below trace back to one sample, sequenced in a study of blood T cells in healthy people across ages. A J-beta primer mix and a sample-barcoded 5' primer were used in a second PCR of roughly 7 to 12 cycles. TCRdb itself ran the 5' RACE reads through MiXCR, one entry per CDR3 protein. The sample has some 900,000 distinct CDR3 sequences; 29% are singletons. Material for sequencing was blood. The receptors come from a woman older than 75 in good health.

This chain links TRBV6-5 with TRBJ1-4; the match to TRBD1 covers 9 bases. The J call may be wrong; the DNA end is better matched by TRBJ2-2. The CDR3 has 14 residues. From germline, CDR1 is MNHEY and CDR2 SVGAGI. The CDR3 DNA reads TGTGCCAGCAGCCCCCGGGACAGGGCCGCGGAGCTGTTTTTT. Its translation is CASSPRDRAAELFF.

The CDR3 region is CSASSAAGANVLTF. The CDR3 DNA sequence: TGCAGTGCTAGTTCGGCTGCTGGGGCCAACGTCCTGACTTTC. V usage is TRBV20-1 and J usage is TRBJ2-6; D call uncertain. The CDR3 covers 14 residues. V lost 3 bases and J 2 bases, leaving 8 bases between the germline ends. Germline loops: CDR1 DFQATT, CDR2 SNEGSKA (reference sequence).

The chain combines TRBV20-1 with TRBJ2-1, with 8 nucleotides matching TRBD2. CDR1 is DFQATT, CDR2 SNEGSKA, per germline (reference sequence). Trimming cost V 6 bases and J 5 bases; bases outside gene matches: 9. The CDR3 length is 14 residues. The CDR3 protein is CSAIGGRGDNEQFF. The CDR3 region has the DNA TGCAGTGCCATCGGGGGGCGGGGGGACAATGAGCAGTTCTTC.

This clonotype was counted ten times or more. The J gene is TRBJ1-2, the V gene TRBV20-1; a possible D gene is TRBD1 (6 bases). The length of the CDR3 is 14 residues. Per germline, CDR1 DFQATT and CDR2 SNEGSKA (reference sequence). The V end was cut by 1 base, the J end by 4 bases, with 13 bases between. The CDR3 DNA follows: TGCAGTGCTAGAGTCCCGGGACAAGTCTATGGCTACACCTTC. It specifies CSARVPGQVYGYTF.

This rearrangement joins TRBV5-8 to TRBJ1-5; the D gene is possibly TRBD1 (5 bases). Germline-derived CDR1 and CDR2 are SGHTS and YDEGEE. Trimming took off 0 bases at V and 0 bases at J, with 7 bases between the two ends. This CDR3 spans 15 amino acids. CDR3 residues: CASSLGTHSNQPQHF. CDR3 nucleotides: TGTGCCAGCAGCTTGGGGACACATAGCAATCAGCCCCAGCATTTT.

The rearrangement joins TRBV6-2 or TRBV6-3 to TRBJ1-1; D possibly corresponds to TRBD1 (5 bases). CDR1 is MNHEY, CDR2 SVGEGT, per germline. Trimming removed 0 bases at V and 2 bases at J, with 13 bases between. CDR3 length equals 16 residues. DNA of the CDR3: TGTGCCAGCAGTTACTCGGCAGGGCGAGCTAACACTGAAGCTTTCTTT. Translated: CASSYSAGRANTEAFF.

There are a few counts of this clonotype. Just one base apart from a much larger clone, this may be a read error. V is TRBV28 and J is TRBJ1-2; possible D gene TRBD1, 5 bases. The CDR3 has 14 amino acids. Germline CDR1 is MDHEN and CDR2 is SYDVKM. The V and J ends lost 6 bases and 3 bases respectively, with 14 bases between them. CDR3 nucleotides: TGTGCCAGCAGGTCGGCAGGGTGGGACTATGGCTACACCTTC. Protein product: CASRSAGWDYGYTF.

This clonotype appeared many times. The V call is TRBV20-1, the J call TRBJ1-1, with D possibly being TRBD1 (5 bases). There are 12 residues in the CDR3. V lost 3 bases and J 10 bases, leaving 15 bases between the germline ends. Looked up from germline, CDR1 is DFQATT and CDR2 is SNEGSKA (reference sequence). Written as DNA, the CDR3 is TGCAGTGCTAGTGGCCCGACAACAGGAGCTTTCTTT. Translating it yields CSASGPTTGAFF.